The text below deals with one TCR beta chain. Its recognized antigen is unknown. The sample holds no much larger clone one base away, and base qualities are not on file. TCRB CDR3 regions were amplified from 1.5 to 2.5 ug genomic DNA, or all available DNA if less, using the immunoSEQ assay. The multiplex PCR employed 60 forward primers targeting TCR V beta segments and 13 reverse primers targeting J beta segments. To estimate the number of reads per starting template, synthetic control templates were added to each sample at limiting dilution. The Illumina HiSeq System generated 87 bp sequencing reads. From the authors' description of their analysis: To remove PCR and sequencing errors, closely related sequences were merged with a nearest neighbor algorithm. TCR overlap was measured as the percentage of unique tumor TCR beta sequences also present in the same patient's peripheral blood. TCRdb mirrors the immuneACCESS table, restricted to in-frame sequences. Some clones are absent from its copies; in checked studies, under half trace to an unresolved V gene, and the reason for the others is unknown. V, J and clone size are taken as reported in that table, and D and trimming were inferred from the DNA itself. Within this sample are 98,000 or so clones, with around 80% of them counted one time only. The ten largest clones represent 5.4% of the sample.

The data originate from a study of glioma-infiltrating T cells after dendritic cell vaccination listed by TCRdb under 2016. General notes on the study: The cohort comprised about 15 glioblastoma patients from Phase I and II dendritic cell vaccination trials, 9 newly diagnosed and 6 with recurrent disease. Survival after dendritic cell vaccination was correlated with TCR sequencing metrics, such as TIL content and the overlap between tumor and blood repertoires. To make the vaccine, monocyte-derived dendritic cells were cultured for about seven days with IL-4 and GM-CSF and then pulsed overnight with autologous tumor lysate. Tumor-infiltrating lymphocyte content was quantified and tumor and blood repertoires were compared in dendritic cell-vaccinated glioblastoma patients by deep sequencing of TCR beta CDR3 regions. Between the early 2000s and the early 2010s, the patients were given dendritic cell vaccination pulsed with autologous tumor lysate. Each patient was given three intradermal dendritic cell vaccine injections, spaced two weeks apart, in the arm below the axilla.

The germline V gene gives CDR1 as SGHRS and CDR2 as YFSETQ. The cysteine opens and the phenylalanine closes a CDR3 of 15 amino acids. The entry retains the CDR3 DNA only, 45 bases that are in frame from base 1. V is cut by 2 bases and J by 1 base, and the space between the germline ends is 13 bases. The paper's findings and limits, for the study overall: The TCR overlap response model with three groups was called speculative and said to need prospective validation. The cohort was small and heterogeneous, few patients had complete blood and tumor sets, and even fewer had initial-recurrent tumor pairs. TCR clonality showed no direct relationship with survival, which suggests that a diverse polyclonal response may be important. After dendritic cell vaccination, a higher estimated pretreatment TIL content predicted longer time to progression and longer overall survival.

This sample's time point label indicates: after dendritic cell vaccination, including at tumor progression/relapse. Selection of patients required sufficient residual fresh-frozen tumor tissue and over two years of available survival data. Molecular status otherwise varied across the glioblastoma patients, but none of them carried an isocitrate dehydrogenase mutation. PBMC were collected before vaccination, two weeks after the third vaccination, and at tumor progression if progression occurred. The Qiagen DNeasy Blood extraction Kit was used for extraction of genomic DNA. The chain couples TRBV5-1 to TRBJ2-7, with the D gene too uncertain to name. This receptor was identified in a human donor with glioblastoma. Sample: blood, taken after dendritic cell vaccination. The DNA reads as follows: TGCGCCAGCAGCTTAACCTCGACAAAATCCTACGAGCAGTACTTC. The resulting protein is CASSLTSTKSYEQYF.